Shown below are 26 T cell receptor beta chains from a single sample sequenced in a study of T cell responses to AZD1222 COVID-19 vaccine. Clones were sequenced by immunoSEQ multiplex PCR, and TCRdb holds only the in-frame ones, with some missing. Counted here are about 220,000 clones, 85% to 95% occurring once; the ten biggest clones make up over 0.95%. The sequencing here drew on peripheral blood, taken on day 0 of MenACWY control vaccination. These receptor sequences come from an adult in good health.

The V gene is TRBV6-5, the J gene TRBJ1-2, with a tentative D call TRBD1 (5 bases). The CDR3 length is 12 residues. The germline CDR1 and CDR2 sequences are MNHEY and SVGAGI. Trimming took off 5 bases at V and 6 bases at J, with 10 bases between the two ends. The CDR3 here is CASSQRTNGYTF. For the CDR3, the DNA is TGTGCCAGCAGTCAAAGGACAAATGGCTACACCTTC.

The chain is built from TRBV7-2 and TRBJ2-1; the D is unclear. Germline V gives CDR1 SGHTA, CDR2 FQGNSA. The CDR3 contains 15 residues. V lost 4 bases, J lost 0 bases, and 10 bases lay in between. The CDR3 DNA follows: TGTGCCAGCAGCTGGGCCTCGAGCTCCTACAATGAGCAGTTCTTC. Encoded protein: CASSWASSSYNEQFF.

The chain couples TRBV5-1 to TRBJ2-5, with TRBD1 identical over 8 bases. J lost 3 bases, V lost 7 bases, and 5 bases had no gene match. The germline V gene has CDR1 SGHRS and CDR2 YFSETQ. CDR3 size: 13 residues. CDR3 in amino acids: CASGKQGEETQYF. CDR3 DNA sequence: TGCGCCAGCGGTAAACAGGGGGAAGAGACCCAGTACTTC.

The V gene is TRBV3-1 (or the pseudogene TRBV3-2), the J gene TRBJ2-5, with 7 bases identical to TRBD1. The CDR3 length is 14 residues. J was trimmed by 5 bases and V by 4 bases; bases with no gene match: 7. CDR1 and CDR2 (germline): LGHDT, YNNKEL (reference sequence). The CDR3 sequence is CASSLLTGSETQYF. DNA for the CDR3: TGTGCCAGCAGCCTCCTGACAGGGTCGGAGACCCAGTACTTC.

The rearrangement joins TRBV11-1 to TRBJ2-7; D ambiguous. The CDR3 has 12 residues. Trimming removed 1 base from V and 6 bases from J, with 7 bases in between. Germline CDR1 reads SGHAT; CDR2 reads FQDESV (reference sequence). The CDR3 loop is CASSLDRAEQYF. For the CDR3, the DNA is TGTGCCAGCAGCTTAGACAGAGCCGAGCAGTACTTC.

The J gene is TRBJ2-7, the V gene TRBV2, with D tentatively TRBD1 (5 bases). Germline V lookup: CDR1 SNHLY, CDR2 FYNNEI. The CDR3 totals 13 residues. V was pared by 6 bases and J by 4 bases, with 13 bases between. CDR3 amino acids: CASSAYQGYEQYF. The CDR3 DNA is TGTGCCAGCAGCGCCTACCAGGGTTACGAGCAGTACTTC.

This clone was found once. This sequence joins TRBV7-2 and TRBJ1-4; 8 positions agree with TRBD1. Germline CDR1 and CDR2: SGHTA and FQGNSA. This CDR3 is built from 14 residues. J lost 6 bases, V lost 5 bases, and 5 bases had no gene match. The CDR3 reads CASSRTGSYEKLFF. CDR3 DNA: TGTGCCAGCAGCCGGACAGGGAGTTATGAAAAACTGTTTTTT.

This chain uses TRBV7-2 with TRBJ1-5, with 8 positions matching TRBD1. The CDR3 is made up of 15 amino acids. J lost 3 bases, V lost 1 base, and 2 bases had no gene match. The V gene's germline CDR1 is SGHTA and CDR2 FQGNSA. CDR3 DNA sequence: TGTGCCAGCAGCTTAGAGACAGGGGTCAATCAGCCCCAGCATTTT. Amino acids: CASSLETGVNQPQHF.

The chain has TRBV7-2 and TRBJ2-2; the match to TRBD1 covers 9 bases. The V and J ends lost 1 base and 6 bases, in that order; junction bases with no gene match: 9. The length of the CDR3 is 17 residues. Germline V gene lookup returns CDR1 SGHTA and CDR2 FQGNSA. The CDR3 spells CASSLVMGQGKAGELFF. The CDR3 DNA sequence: TGTGCCAGCAGCTTAGTAATGGGACAGGGAAAGGCCGGGGAGCTGTTTTTT.

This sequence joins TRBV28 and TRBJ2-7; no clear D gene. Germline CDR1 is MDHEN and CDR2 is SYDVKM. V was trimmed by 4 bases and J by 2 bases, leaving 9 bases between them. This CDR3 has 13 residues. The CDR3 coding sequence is TGTGCCAGCAGTTCCCTCGCTCCCTACGAGCAGTACTTC. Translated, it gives CASSSLAPYEQYF. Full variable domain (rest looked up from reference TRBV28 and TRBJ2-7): DVKVTQSSRYLVKRTGEKVFLECVQDMDHENMFWYRQDPGLGLRLIYFSYDVKMKEKGDIPEGYSVSREKKERFSLILESASTNQTSMYLCASSSLAPYEQYFGPGTRLTVT.

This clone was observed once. Written as DNA, the CDR3 is TGTGCCAGCAGTAGGGACAGGTCCACTGAAGCTTTCTTT. Its translation is CASSRDRSTEAFF. This chain joins TRBV6-2 or TRBV6-3 and TRBJ1-1; 8 bases align to TRBD1. V lost 5 bases and J lost 4; bases outside the gene matches: 3. The length of the CDR3 is 13 residues. CDR1 is MNHEY and CDR2 is SVGEGT in the germline V gene.

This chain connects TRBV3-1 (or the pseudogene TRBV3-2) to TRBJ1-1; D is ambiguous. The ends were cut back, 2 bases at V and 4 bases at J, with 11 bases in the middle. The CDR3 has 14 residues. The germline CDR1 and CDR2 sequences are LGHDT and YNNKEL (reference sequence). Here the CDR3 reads CASSQRQKSTEAFF. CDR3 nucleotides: TGTGCCAGCAGCCAAAGGCAGAAGAGCACTGAAGCTTTCTTT.

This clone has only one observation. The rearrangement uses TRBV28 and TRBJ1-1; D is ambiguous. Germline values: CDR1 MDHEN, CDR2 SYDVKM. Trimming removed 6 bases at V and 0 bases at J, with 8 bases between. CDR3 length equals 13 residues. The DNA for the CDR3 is TGTGCCAGCAGGCCACAGATGAACACTGAAGCTTTCTTT. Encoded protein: CASRPQMNTEAFF. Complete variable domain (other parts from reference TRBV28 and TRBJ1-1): DVKVTQSSRYLVKRTGEKVFLECVQDMDHENMFWYRQDPGLGLRLIYFSYDVKMKEKGDIPEGYSVSREKKERFSLILESASTNQTSMYLCASRPQMNTEAFFGQGTRLTVV.

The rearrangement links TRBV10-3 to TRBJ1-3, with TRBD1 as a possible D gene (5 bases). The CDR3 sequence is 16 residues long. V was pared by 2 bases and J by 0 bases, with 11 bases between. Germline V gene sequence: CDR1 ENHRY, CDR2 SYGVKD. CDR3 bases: TGTGCCATCAGTGAGAAGCAGGGTGTCTCTGGAAACACCATATATTTT. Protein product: CAISEKQGVSGNTIYF.

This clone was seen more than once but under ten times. DNA for the CDR3: TGTGCCAGCAGCAACCAGGGGATAAGCACAGATACGCAGTATTTT. Residues: CASSNQGISTDTQYF. This rearrangement joins TRBV7-9 to TRBJ2-3; D might be TRBD1 (6 bases). The germline V gene encodes CDR1 SEHNR and CDR2 FQNEAQ (reference sequence). Trimming took 5 bases from V and 0 from J, leaving 12 bases between them. The length of the CDR3 is 15 residues.

CDR3 protein: CASSLAGKDTEAFF. The CDR3 DNA reads as TGCGCCAGCAGCTTGGCGGGGAAGGACACTGAAGCTTTCTTT. This chain uses TRBV5-1 with TRBJ1-1, with D unresolved. The length of the CDR3 is 14 residues. The germline V gene encodes CDR1 SGHRS and CDR2 YFSETQ. V was shortened by 0 bases and J by 3 bases, with 9 bases between the two germline ends.

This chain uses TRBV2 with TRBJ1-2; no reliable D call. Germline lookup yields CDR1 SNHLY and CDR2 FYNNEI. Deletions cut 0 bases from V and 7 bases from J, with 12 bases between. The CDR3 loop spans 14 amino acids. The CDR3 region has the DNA TGTGCCAGCAGTGAAGCGCTTCTATTGGGTGGCTACACCTTC. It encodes CASSEALLLGGYTF. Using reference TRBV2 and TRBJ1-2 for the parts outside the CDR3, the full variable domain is EPEVTQTPSHQVTQMGQEVILRCVPISNHLYFYWYRQILGQKVEFLVSFYNNEISEKSEIFDDQFSVERPDGSNFTLKIRSTKLEDSAMYFCASSEALLLGGYTFGSGTRLTVV.

The CDR3 bases are TGTGCCAGCAGCTTAGGGGACAGGGGGACTAATGAAAAACTGTTTTTT. This encodes CASSLGDRGTNEKLFF. The J gene is TRBJ1-4, the V gene TRBV7-9; 11 positions match TRBD1. The trim removed 1 base at V and 2 bases at J, leaving 0 bases unmatched. Germline V gives CDR1 SEHNR, CDR2 FQNEAQ (reference sequence). The length of the CDR3 is 16 residues. The entire variable domain, with the rest obtained from reference TRBV7-9 and TRBJ1-4, is as follows: DTGVSQNPRHKITKRGQNVTFRCDPISEHNRLYWYRQTLGQGPEFLTYFQNEAQLEKSRLLSDRFSAERPKGSFSTLEIQRTEQGDSAMYLCASSLGDRGTNEKLFFGSGTQLSVL.

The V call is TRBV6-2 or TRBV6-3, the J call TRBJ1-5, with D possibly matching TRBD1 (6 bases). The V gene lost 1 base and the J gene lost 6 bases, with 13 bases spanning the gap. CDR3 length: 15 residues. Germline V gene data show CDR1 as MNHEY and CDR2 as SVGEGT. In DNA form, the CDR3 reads TGTGCCAGCAGTTACTTCGGGGGGCCGGGTCAGCCCCAGCATTTT. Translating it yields CASSYFGGPGQPQHF.

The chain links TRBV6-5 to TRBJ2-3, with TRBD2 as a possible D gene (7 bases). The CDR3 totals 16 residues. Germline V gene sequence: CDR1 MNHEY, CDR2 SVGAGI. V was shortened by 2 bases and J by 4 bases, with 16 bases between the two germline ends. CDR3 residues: CASSYMGGGQPDTQYF. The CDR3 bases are TGTGCCAGCAGTTACATGGGAGGGGGGCAACCAGATACGCAGTATTTT.

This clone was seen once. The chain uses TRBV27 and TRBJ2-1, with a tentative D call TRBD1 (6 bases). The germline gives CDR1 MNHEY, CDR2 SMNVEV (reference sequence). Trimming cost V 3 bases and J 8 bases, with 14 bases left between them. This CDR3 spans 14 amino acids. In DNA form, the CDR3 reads TGTGCCAGCAGTTTTGAGGGGGTGAGGGATGAGCAGTTCTTC. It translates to CASSFEGVRDEQFF.

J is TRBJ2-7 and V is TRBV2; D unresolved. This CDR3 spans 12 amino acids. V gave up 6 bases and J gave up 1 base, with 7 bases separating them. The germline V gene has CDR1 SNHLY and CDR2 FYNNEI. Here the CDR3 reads CASSKSSYEQYF. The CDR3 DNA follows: TGTGCCAGCAGCAAGTCTTCCTACGAGCAGTACTTC. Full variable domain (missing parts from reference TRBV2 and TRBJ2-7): EPEVTQTPSHQVTQMGQEVILRCVPISNHLYFYWYRQILGQKVEFLVSFYNNEISEKSEIFDDQFSVERPDGSNFTLKIRSTKLEDSAMYFCASSKSSYEQYFGPGTRLTVT.

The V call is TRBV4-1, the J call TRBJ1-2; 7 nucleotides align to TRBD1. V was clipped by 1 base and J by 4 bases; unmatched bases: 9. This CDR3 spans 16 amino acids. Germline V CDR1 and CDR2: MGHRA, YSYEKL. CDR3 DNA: TGCGCCAGCAGCCAAGGTCTTATGGGACAGCCCTATGGCTACACCTTC. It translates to CASSQGLMGQPYGYTF.

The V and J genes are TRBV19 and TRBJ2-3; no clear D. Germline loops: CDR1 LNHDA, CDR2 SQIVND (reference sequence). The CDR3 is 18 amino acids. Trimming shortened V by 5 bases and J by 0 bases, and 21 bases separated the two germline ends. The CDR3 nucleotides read TGTGCCAGTAGTGACGACGAACCCCCTTATTCTAGCACAGATACGCAGTATTTT. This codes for CASSDDEPPYSSTDTQYF. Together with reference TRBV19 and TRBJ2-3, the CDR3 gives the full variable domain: DGGITQSPKYLFRKEGQNVTLSCEQNLNHDAMYWYRQDPGQGLRLIYYSQIVNDFQKGDIAEGYSVSREKKESFPLTVTSAQKNPTAFYLCASSDDEPPYSSTDTQYFGPGTRLTVL.

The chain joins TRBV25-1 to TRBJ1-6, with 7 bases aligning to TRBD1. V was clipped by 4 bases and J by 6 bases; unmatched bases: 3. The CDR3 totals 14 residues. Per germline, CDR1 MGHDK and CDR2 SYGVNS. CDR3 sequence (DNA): TGTGCCAGCAGTGTCGGGACAGCTAATTCACCCCTCCACTTT. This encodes CASSVGTANSPLHF.

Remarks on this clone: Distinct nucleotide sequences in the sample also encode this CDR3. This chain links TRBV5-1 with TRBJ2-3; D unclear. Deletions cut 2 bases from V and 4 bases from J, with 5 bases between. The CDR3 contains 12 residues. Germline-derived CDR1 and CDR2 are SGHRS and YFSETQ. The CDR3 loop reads CASSLFSDTQYF. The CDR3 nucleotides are TGCGCCAGCAGCTTATTTTCAGATACGCAGTATTTT.